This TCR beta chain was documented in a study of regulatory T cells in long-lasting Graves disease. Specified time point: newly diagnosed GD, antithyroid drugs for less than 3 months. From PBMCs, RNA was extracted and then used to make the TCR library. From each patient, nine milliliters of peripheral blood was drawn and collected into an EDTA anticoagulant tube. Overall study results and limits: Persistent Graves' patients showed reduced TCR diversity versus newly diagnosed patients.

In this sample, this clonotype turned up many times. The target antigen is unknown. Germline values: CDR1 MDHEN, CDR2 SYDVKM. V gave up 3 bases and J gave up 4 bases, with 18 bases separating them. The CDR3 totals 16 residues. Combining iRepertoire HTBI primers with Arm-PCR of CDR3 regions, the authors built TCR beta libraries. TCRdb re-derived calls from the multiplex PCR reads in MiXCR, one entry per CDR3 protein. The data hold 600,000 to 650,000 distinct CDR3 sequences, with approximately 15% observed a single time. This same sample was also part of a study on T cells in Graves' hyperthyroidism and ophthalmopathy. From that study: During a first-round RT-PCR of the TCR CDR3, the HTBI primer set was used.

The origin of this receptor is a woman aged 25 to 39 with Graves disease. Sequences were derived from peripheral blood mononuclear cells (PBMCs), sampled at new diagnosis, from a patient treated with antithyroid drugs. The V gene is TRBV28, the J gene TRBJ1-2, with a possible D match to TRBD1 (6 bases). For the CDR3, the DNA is TGTGCCAGCAGTTTTACGGGGGCGAGGGGGACCTATGGCTACACCTTC. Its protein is CASSFTGARGTYGYTF.